Listed here are 10 T cell receptor beta chains from one sample, sequenced in a study of blood T cells in healthy people across ages. PCR was performed a second time for roughly 6 to 12 cycles using a sample-barcoded 5' primer and a J-beta primer mix. TCRdb re-derived calls from the 5' RACE reads in MiXCR, one entry per CDR3 protein. The top ten clones hold 3.6% of a sample with a few hundred thousand distinct CDR3 sequences, 27% of them seen once. These data were also reused for a study on T cells of mothers and their children.

The material sequenced was blood. These receptors were taken from a boy aged 2 to 9 in good health.

This sequence joins TRBV7-2 and TRBJ2-1, with D possibly being TRBD2 (5 bases). The CDR3 runs to 15 residues. Germline loops: CDR1 SGHTA, CDR2 FQGNSA. The V gene lost 5 bases and the J gene lost 9 bases, with 20 bases spanning the gap. CDR3 coding DNA: TGTGCCAGCAGCGGCCGGGGTCAGGCCGTCGGTGAGCAGTTCTTC. It encodes CASSGRGQAVGEQFF.

The table lists this clonotype with a few counts. The chain couples TRBV27 to TRBJ2-1; D tentatively fits TRBD1 or TRBD2 (5 bases each). The CDR3 runs to 13 residues. Between the trimmed V and J ends, which lost 0 bases and 9 bases, there was a span of 9 bases. Germline V gene lookup returns CDR1 MNHEY and CDR2 SMNVEV (reference sequence). The CDR3 protein is CASSLSSGAEQFF. The DNA of the CDR3 is TGTGCCAGCAGTTTATCGTCCGGGGCTGAGCAGTTCTTC.

This clonotype was counted only a few times. The chain is built from TRBV4-2 and TRBJ2-3, with 12 bases lining up with TRBD2. The V gene end was trimmed by 4 bases and the J gene end by 4 bases; junction bases not matched to a gene: 6. This CDR3 has 16 amino acids. The germline V gene has CDR1 LGHNA and CDR2 YNFKEQ. The CDR3 nucleotides are TGTGCCAGCAGCCTTAGGACTAGCGGGGCCGCAGATACGCAGTATTTT. Translating gives CASSLRTSGAADTQYF.

This clonotype was picked up a small number of times. The rearrangement joins TRBV20-1 to TRBJ1-2; TRBD1 matches 8 bases. CDR1 and CDR2 (germline): DFQATT, SNEGSKA (reference sequence). V was clipped by 0 bases and J by 3 bases; unmatched bases: 12. This CDR3 region has 17 residues. In DNA form, the CDR3 reads TGCAGTGCTAGAGATGGCCCAGGGGGCGCCTACGACTATGGCTACACCTTC. The encoded protein is CSARDGPGGAYDYGYTF.

A few counts support this clonotype. This chain connects TRBV30 to TRBJ1-5, with D tentatively TRBD1 (5 bases). This CDR3 comprises 13 residues. V lost 3 bases, J lost 5 bases, and 11 bases lay in between. Germline-derived CDR1 and CDR2 are GTSNPN and SVGIG (reference sequence). The chain's CDR3 is CAWRAQGDQPQHF. The CDR3 bases are TGTGCCTGGAGAGCGCAGGGAGATCAGCCCCAGCATTTT.

This clonotype appeared a few times. The chain carries TRBV29-1 and TRBJ2-5, with 8 positions matching TRBD1. This CDR3 is 14 amino acids long. Germline-derived CDR1 and CDR2 are SQVTM and ANQGSEA. V shed 5 bases, J shed 5 bases, and the junction held 10 bases outside the gene matches. The CDR3 nucleotides read TGCAGCGTTTCCGGGACAGGTCCGAGGGAGACCCAGTACTTC. Its translation: CSVSGTGPRETQYF.

This clonotype was observed a handful of times. V and J are TRBV7-3 and TRBJ2-2, with 10 bases that match TRBD1. V lost 2 bases and J lost 0; bases outside the gene matches: 3. Germline V lookup: CDR1 SGHTA, CDR2 FQGTGA. This CDR3 is built from 17 residues. CDR3 sequence reads: CASSLAGQGPNTGELFF. The CDR3 DNA follows: TGTGCCAGCAGCTTAGCGGGACAGGGGCCGAACACCGGGGAGCTGTTTTTT.

This clonotype appeared a few times. CDR3 in DNA: TGCAGTGCTACAAGGGAGCGGGGAGGACATACGCAGTATTTT. It encodes CSATRERGGHTQYF. This chain uses TRBV20-1 with TRBJ2-3, with 7 bases fitting TRBD2. Looked up from germline, CDR1 is DFQATT and CDR2 is SNEGSKA (reference sequence). The CDR3 is made up of 14 amino acids. With V trimmed by 4 bases and J by 7 bases, 11 bases remained unmatched.

There are a few counts of this clonotype. V and J are TRBV10-3 and TRBJ2-5; D unclear. V dropped 6 bases and J dropped 5 bases, with 10 bases sitting between them. The CDR3 runs 12 residues. Per germline, CDR1 ENHRY and CDR2 SYGVKD. This CDR3 reads CAISAEVETQYF. The CDR3 DNA is TGTGCCATCAGCGCCGAGGTGGAGACCCAGTACTTC.

This clonotype came up once. The gene calls are TRBV5-8 and TRBJ2-1; 8 bases are shared with TRBD2. Trimming cost V 4 bases and J 4 bases; bases outside gene matches: 7. Per germline, CDR1 SGHTS and CDR2 YDEGEE. The CDR3 contains 15 residues. The CDR3 loop is CASSQGTSSYNEQFF. Here the CDR3 DNA reads TGTGCCAGCAGCCAAGGGACTAGTTCATACAATGAGCAGTTCTTC.